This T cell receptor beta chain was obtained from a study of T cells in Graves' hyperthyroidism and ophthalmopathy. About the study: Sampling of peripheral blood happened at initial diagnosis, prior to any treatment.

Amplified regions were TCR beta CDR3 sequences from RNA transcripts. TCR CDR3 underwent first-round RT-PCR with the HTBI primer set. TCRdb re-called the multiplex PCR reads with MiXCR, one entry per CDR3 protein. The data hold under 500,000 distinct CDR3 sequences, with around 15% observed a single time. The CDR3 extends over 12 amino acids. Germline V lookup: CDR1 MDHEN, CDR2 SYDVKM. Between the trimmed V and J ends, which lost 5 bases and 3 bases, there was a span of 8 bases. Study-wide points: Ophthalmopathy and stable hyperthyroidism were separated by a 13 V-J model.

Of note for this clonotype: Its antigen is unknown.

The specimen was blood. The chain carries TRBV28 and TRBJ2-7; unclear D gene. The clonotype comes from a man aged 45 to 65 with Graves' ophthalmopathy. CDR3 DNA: TGTGCCAGCAGTGTAAGGGACTACGAGCAGTACTTC. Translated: CASSVRDYEQYF.